These 14 T cell receptor beta chains came from one sample sequenced in a study of identical twins. Via MiXCR, TCRdb re-called the 5' RACE reads, giving one row per CDR3 protein. The sample has roughly 720,000 distinct CDR3 sequences, 15% to 20% seen once. These data are also associated with another study on T cells expressing NK-cell markers.

Sequenced sample: PBMCs. Receptors were obtained from a woman in her late teens or twenties in good health.

The chain carries TRBV12-3 or TRBV12-4 and TRBJ1-2; D is perhaps TRBD1 (5 bases). V was clipped by 3 bases and J by 6 bases, with 11 bases between them. CDR3 length equals 13 residues. The CDR3 sequence is CASSFLRVNGYTF. The CDR3 DNA sequence: TGTGCCAGCAGTTTTCTCAGGGTTAATGGCTACACCTTC.

The chain carries TRBV12-3 or TRBV12-4 and TRBJ2-7; 7 bases align to TRBD2. V lost 1 base and J lost 3; bases outside the gene matches: 6. The CDR3 runs 15 residues. The CDR3 coding sequence is TGTGCCAGCAGTTTAGGGGAGGGATGGATCTACGAGCAGTACTTC. Its translation is CASSLGEGWIYEQYF.

The genes are TRBV3-1 and TRBJ1-2; weak D call: TRBD1 (6 bases). Germline CDR1 and CDR2: LGHDT and YNNKEL (reference sequence). The germline V and J ends were trimmed by 4 bases and 4 bases, with 13 bases remaining between them. The CDR3 sequence is 14 residues long. The CDR3 nucleotides are TGTGCCAGCAGCCTACAGGGAAACGGCTATGGCTACACCTTC. Protein product: CASSLQGNGYGYTF.

CDR3 loop: CASSQSAGGPNSYEQYF. The CDR3 nucleotides are TGTGCCAGCAGCCAGAGCGCAGGGGGCCCAAACTCCTACGAGCAGTACTTC. V and J are TRBV7-9 and TRBJ2-7; 8 nucleotides agree with TRBD1. The trim removed 5 bases at V and 0 bases at J, leaving 12 bases unmatched. Looked up from germline, CDR1 is SEHNR and CDR2 is FQNEAQ (reference sequence). The CDR3 is 17 residues long.

This chain uses TRBV27 with TRBJ1-5, with D hard to call. The length of the CDR3 is 14 residues. From germline, CDR1 is MNHEY and CDR2 SMNVEV (reference sequence). Trimming left V 8 bases short and J 7 bases short, with 18 bases between. The CDR3 bases are TGTGCCAGCGGGGTCTGGGGATTCGGACAGCCCCAGCATTTT. Its protein product is CASGVWGFGQPQHF.

The V call is TRBV19, the J call TRBJ1-1, with unresolved D. CDR1 LNHDA and CDR2 SQIVND come from the germline V gene (reference sequence). Trimming took 5 bases from V and 4 from J, leaving 11 bases between them. The CDR3 is made up of 13 amino acids. The CDR3 sequence is CASSVTRSTEAFF. DNA for the CDR3: TGTGCCAGTAGTGTCACACGGAGCACTGAAGCTTTCTTT.

This clonotype has only a few counts. The chain uses TRBV11-2 and TRBJ1-1; D is ambiguous. This CDR3 spans 14 amino acids. The V end was cut by 3 bases, the J end by 1 base, with 9 bases between. CDR1 SGHAT and CDR2 FQNNGV come from the germline V gene. The CDR3 here is CASSLIQTNTEAFF. The CDR3 DNA reads as TGTGCCAGCAGCTTGATACAGACGAACACTGAAGCTTTCTTT.

To note about this clonotype: The conserved phenylalanine or tryptophan is not found at the CDR3 terminus, so this likely reflects a read error. This rearrangement joins TRBV29-1 to TRBJ1-1; D may be TRBD1 (5 bases). CDR3 length: 15 residues. V was shortened by 6 bases and J by 5 bases, with 22 bases between the two germline ends. Germline V gene sequence: CDR1 SQVTM, CDR2 ANQGSEA. CDR3 protein: CSVYLGGKGGTEAFL. In nucleotides, the CDR3 is TGCAGCGTCTATCTCGGGGGTAAGGGAGGGACTGAAGCTTTCCTT.

The table lists this clonotype with many counts. The chain is built from TRBV4-3 and TRBJ1-5; D ambiguous. The CDR3 sequence is 15 residues long. V was shortened by 0 bases and J by 3 bases, with 9 bases between the two germline ends. Per the germline V gene, CDR1 is LGHNA and CDR2 is YSLEER. DNA of the CDR3: TGCGCCAGCAGCCAAGATCACCGTTTCAATCAGCCCCAGCATTTT. Translation: CASSQDHRFNQPQHF.

The chain couples TRBV9 to TRBJ2-1; possibly TRBD1 for D (6 bases). Looked up from germline, CDR1 is SGDLS and CDR2 is YYNGEE. The CDR3 totals 15 residues. Trimming took 5 bases from V and 7 from J, leaving 19 bases between them. The CDR3 here is CASSLTAGAENEQFF. The CDR3 nucleotides read TGTGCCAGCAGTTTGACGGCAGGGGCGGAAAATGAGCAGTTCTTC.

The chain joins TRBV11-2 to TRBJ1-5; D gene uncertain. Trimming left V 5 bases short and J 8 bases short, with 10 bases between. Germline-derived CDR1 and CDR2 are SGHAT and FQNNGV. The CDR3 spans 12 residues. The CDR3 loop reads CASSTSGKPQHF. As DNA, the CDR3 is TGTGCCAGCAGCACCTCAGGCAAGCCCCAGCATTTT.

A remark on this clonotype: The junction differs from germline at one of its ends, possibly a read error. The CDR3 sequence: CDSSFGAPGANVLTF. The CDR3 bases are TGTGACAGCAGCTTCGGGGCCCCTGGGGCCAACGTCCTGACTTTC. This chain links TRBV5-6 with TRBJ2-6; D tentatively fits TRBD1 or TRBD2 (5 bases each). CDR1 SGHDT and CDR2 YYEEEE come from the germline V gene. The CDR3 runs 15 residues.

This chain links TRBV29-1 with TRBJ2-2, with TRBD2 as a possible D gene (5 bases). V lost 2 bases and J lost 3, with 10 bases in between. The CDR3 runs 14 residues. Looked up from germline, CDR1 is SQVTM and CDR2 is ANQGSEA. DNA of the CDR3: TGCAGCGTTGAATTACGGGGAGACACCGGGGAGCTGTTTTTT. Its protein is CSVELRGDTGELFF.

The chain combines TRBV6-5 with TRBJ1-5; D remains ambiguous. CDR1 is MNHEY, CDR2 SVGAGI, per germline. Between the trimmed V and J ends, which lost 2 bases and 3 bases, there was a span of 8 bases. The CDR3 runs to 14 residues. The CDR3 region is CASSYAGTNQPQHF. CDR3 DNA: TGTGCCAGCAGTTACGCGGGTACCAATCAGCCCCAGCATTTT.